The entry below describes one T cell receptor beta chain. This sample is part of a study of T cell changes during pregnancy in multiple sclerosis. Generated by immunoSEQ multiplex PCR, the TCRdb table keeps only in-frame clones and is missing some. There are some 87,000 clones in the sample; roughly 96% occur only once, and around 1% lies in the top ten. This CDR3 comprises 16 residues. The ends lost 0 bases at V and 0 bases at J; junction bases unmatched: 1. Per the germline V gene, CDR1 is GTSNPN and CDR2 is SVGIG (reference sequence). The sequenced sample was peripheral blood, obtained in the second trimester of pregnancy. The clonotype comes from a female donor with multiple sclerosis, enrolled in a pregnancy study. The chain is built from TRBV30 and TRBJ2-1; 11 bases are shared with TRBD2. CDR3 in DNA: TGTGCCTGGAGTGTAGGACTAGCGGGCTCCTACAATGAGCAGTTCTTC. It specifies CAWSVGLAGSYNEQFF.